The entry below describes one T cell receptor beta chain. Its antigen is unidentified. These data are taken from a study of blood T cells in healthy people across ages. As for the study in general: Capture via template switching afforded approximately one barcoded beta molecule per two T cells. Whole-study findings and limits: Because sorting was not performed, PBMCs prevented conclusive naive versus antigen-experienced comparison.

Through a sample-barcoded 5' primer and a J-beta primer mix, a second PCR was run for roughly 7 to 11 cycles. Each cDNA molecule, via a template-switch adaptor with 12 random nucleotides, was tagged. Via MiXCR, TCRdb re-called the 5' RACE reads, giving one row per CDR3 protein. The sample contains hundreds of thousands of distinct CDR3 sequences, around 45% of which appear only once. Germline CDR1 SEHNR, CDR2 FQNEAQ (reference sequence). The CDR3 is 15 residues long. V lost 3 bases, J lost 5 bases, and 8 bases stayed unmatched. Sequences were obtained from blood. The source is a man aged 60 to 75 in good health. This rearrangement joins TRBV7-9 to TRBJ2-5, with 8 nucleotides matching TRBD2. CDR3 residues: CASSFIAGLEETQYF. For the CDR3, the DNA is TGTGCCAGCAGCTTCATAGCGGGGTTGGAGGAGACCCAGTACTTC.